Given below is one T cell receptor (beta chain) in context. Its antigen remains unidentified. Germline V gene lookup returns CDR1 KGHSH and CDR2 LQKENI. This CDR3 spans 16 amino acids. Deletions cut 1 base from V and 2 bases from J, with 15 bases between. The data derive from a study of cytomegalovirus exposure and HLA in healthy donors. PCR used 60 Vbeta primers and 13 Jbeta primers. This table comes from immunoSEQ multiplex PCR, and its TCRdb copy is limited to in-frame clones, with some not included. Here the sample spans under 200,000 clones, approximately 80% being singletons. Whole-study findings and limits: Within the data, a cluster of highly shared sequence variants was likely a sequencing artifact. Common viral pathogens seemed, in a later analysis, to connect with several of the most significant clusters.

The receptor was derived from a young woman in good health and CMV-seropositive. Sample: PBMCs. The chain employs TRBV18 and TRBJ2-7; D is perhaps TRBD1 (5 bases). CDR3 nucleotide sequence: TGTGCCAGCTCACCACTTGGACACCCCTATCCCTACGAGCAGTACTTC. Translated: CASSPLGHPYPYEQYF.